This T cell receptor (beta chain) is drawn from a study of blood T cell repertoires in COVID-19 (dated by TCRdb to the early 2020s). Some background on the complete study: The collaborator samples originated in the United States, Italy and Spain and spanned the acute and convalescent phases of COVID-19. Nearly every sample came with metadata listing a de-identified subject ID, COVID-19 status, age in years and sex. The material from the prospective study consisted of cDNA or gDNA derived from T cells, B-cell-depleted T cells, or PBMCs. Samples came from the ongoing ImmuneRACE study (first 160 participants) plus 1,254 subjects from 6 global collaborators. The dataset comprised deeply sampled blood TCRbeta repertoires from subjects exposed to, actively infected with, or recovered from COVID-19. The repertoires were made available in a free public database intended to serve as a resource for research on the immune response to SARS-CoV-2. Where available, HLA class I and class II types were obtained from metadata supplied by the sample provider rather than from assay-based typing. The paper as a whole reports these results and caveats: The quantity of clinical and demographic metadata differed by source and by participant and was supplied without curation.

CDR1 and CDR2 were assigned from the germline V gene as SGHTA and FQGNSA. Its CDR3 holds 13 amino acids, cysteine through phenylalanine. Only the CDR3 DNA stays, 39 bases, in frame from base 1. Clipping removes 6 bases from V and 4 bases from J, with 2 as the unmatched junction base count. TCRbeta CDR3 regions were amplified from genomic DNA by means of the immunoSEQ Assay, a bias-controlled multiplex PCR. The authors' analysis ran thus. Within the assay, amplification of reference gene primers was used to estimate how many nucleated cells each sample contained. Sequence reads were collapsed and filtered to measure the absolute abundance of every unique TCRbeta CDR3 rearrangement. For each sample, productive Simpson clonality was calculated as the square root of Simpson's diversity index across productive rearrangements. Not all clones reach the TCRdb copy of this immuneACCESS table, which keeps in-frame sequences only. Checked studies attribute under half of the gap to unresolved V genes and leave the rest unexplained. That table supplies the V and J calls and clone size; D and trimming were determined from the DNA. The sample data list approximately 150,000 clones, and roughly 88% of these were observed just once. The ten largest clonotypes hold 8% to 11% of the sample.

Each collaborating institution followed its own protocols to collect whole blood in K2EDTA tubes. For TCRbeta analysis, collaborator samples were shipped as frozen whole blood, as isolated PBMCs, or as DNA extracted from either sample type. Concerning this clone: Its antigen remains unidentified. No much larger clonotype is one base removed from it; base qualities were not supplied. Distinct nucleotide sequences in the sample also encode this CDR3.

The rearranged segments are TRBV7-2 and TRBJ2-7, with TRBD2 identical over 11 junction bases. This sequence originates from a man in his sixties with active or convalescent COVID-19. The sequenced material came from peripheral blood. CDR3 region: CASSRLAGYEQYF. The nucleotide sequence is TGTGCCAGCAGTAGACTAGCGGGGTACGAGCAGTACTTC. With the portions outside the CDR3 filled from the reference TRBV7-2 and TRBJ2-7 genes, the complete variable region becomes GAGVSQSPSNKVTEKGKDVELRCDPISGHTALYWYRQSLGQGLEFLIYFQGNSAPDKSGLPSDRFSAERTGGSVSTLTIQRTQQEDSAVYLCASSRLAGYEQYFGPGTRLTVT.